What follows are 29 T cell receptor beta chains derived from one specimen sequenced in a study of cytomegalovirus exposure and HLA in healthy donors. The PCR was carried out with 60 Vbeta primers and 13 Jbeta primers. Method: immunoSEQ multiplex PCR; TCRdb's copy keeps in-frame clones and lacks some. Found here are 120,000 or so clones, 65% to 90% of them singletons; the top ten hold approximately 10%. Sample: PBMCs. These receptors all come from a male donor in good health and CMV-seropositive.

This chain links TRBV11-2 with TRBJ1-3; D is perhaps TRBD1 (6 bases). The germline V gene has CDR1 SGHAT and CDR2 FQNNGV. This CDR3 has 17 amino acids. V was pared by 4 bases and J by 4 bases, with 20 bases between. The CDR3 sequence is CASSSGTSRGAGNTIYF. As DNA, the CDR3 is TGTGCCAGCAGCTCCGGGACCTCCAGGGGTGCAGGAAACACCATATATTTT. Complete variable domain (other parts from reference TRBV11-2 and TRBJ1-3): EAGVAQSPRYKIIEKRQSVAFWCNPISGHATLYWYQQILGQGPKLLIQFQNNGVVDDSQLPKDRFSAERLKGVDSTLKIQPAKLEDSAVYLCASSSGTSRGAGNTIYFGEGSWLTVV.

The chain has TRBV21-1 and TRBJ2-5; TRBD1, as called in the table, went unchecked against the DNA. TRBV21-1 is designated a pseudogene. The CDR3 spans 15 residues. CDR3: CASSKVGTGWETQYF. The CDR3 DNA follows: TGTGCCAGCAGCAAAGTAGGGACAGGTTGGGAGACCCAGTACTTC.

The sample holds a few counts of this clone. The genes are TRBV19 and TRBJ2-1, with D possibly TRBD2 on 6 matching bases. Germline values: CDR1 LNHDA, CDR2 SQIVND (reference sequence). This CDR3 has 15 amino acids. The V and J ends lost 1 base and 1 base respectively, with 8 bases between them. In DNA form, the CDR3 reads TGTGCCAGTAGTATAGGGGACTTGTCCTACAATGAGCAGTTCTTC. Translating it yields CASSIGDLSYNEQFF.

The chain has TRBV19 and TRBJ2-7, with a weak D call TRBD2 (6 bases). This CDR3 is built from 15 residues. Deletions cut 4 bases from V and 3 bases from J, with 16 bases between. CDR1 LNHDA and CDR2 SQIVND come from the germline V gene (reference sequence). The CDR3 nucleotides read TGTGCCAGTAGTAAAATCCCGGGGGTGGGCTACGAGCAGTACTTC. Protein product: CASSKIPGVGYEQYF.

The chain employs TRBV7-9 and TRBJ2-2; 10 bases align to TRBD1. Germline CDR1 reads SEHNR; CDR2 reads FQNEAQ (reference sequence). With V trimmed by 1 base and J by 5 bases, 4 bases remained unmatched. The CDR3 totals 16 residues. The CDR3 loop reads CASSLDGTGVTGELFF. The CDR3 DNA is TGTGCCAGCAGCTTAGACGGGACAGGGGTGACCGGGGAGCTGTTTTTT.

The chain uses TRBV11-2 and TRBJ2-3; weak D call: TRBD2 (6 bases). CDR1 and CDR2 from the germline V gene are SGHAT and FQNNGV. Trimming shortened V by 1 base and J by 1 base, and 12 bases separated the two germline ends. This CDR3 has 16 amino acids. The CDR3 protein is CASSLVPGLGTDTQYF. The DNA for the CDR3 is TGTGCCAGCAGCTTAGTCCCGGGACTTGGCACAGATACGCAGTATTTT.

The chain employs TRBV6-1 and TRBJ2-5, with TRBD1 matching over 8 bases. TRBJ2-7 matches the DNA end more closely, so the J call is doubtful. Germline CDR1 and CDR2: MNHNS and SASEGT. The CDR3 contains 13 residues. DNA of the CDR3: TGTGCCAGCAGTGTTGGGGACAGGTACGAGCAGTACTTC. This gives the protein CASSVGDRYEQYF.

The chain employs TRBV6-5 and TRBJ2-5; D is unclear. V was cut by 11 bases and J by 0 bases, with 7 bases left in between. The germline V gene encodes CDR1 MNHEY and CDR2 SVGAGI. This CDR3 has 11 amino acids. CDR3 nucleotides: TGTGCCTCCAAGCACCAAGAGACCCAGTACTTC. It yields the protein CASKHQETQYF.

The chain carries TRBV11-2 and TRBJ1-1; TRBD1 might be the D (6 bases). The CDR3 consists of 14 residues. V was trimmed by 3 bases and J by 2 bases, leaving 10 bases between them. Per germline, CDR1 SGHAT and CDR2 FQNNGV. The CDR3 coding sequence is TGTGCCAGCAGCTTGGTACAGGGAAACACTGAAGCTTTCTTT. Translation gives CASSLVQGNTEAFF.

This chain uses TRBV5-1 with TRBJ2-3, with D tentatively TRBD2 (6 bases). Trimming removed 2 bases from V and 6 bases from J, with 13 bases in between. Germline CDR1 SGHRS, CDR2 YFSETQ. This CDR3 comprises 14 residues. The CDR3 region is CASSLIPGEDTQYF. The CDR3 region has the DNA TGCGCCAGCAGCTTAATCCCGGGGGAGGATACGCAGTATTTT.

This CDR3 reads CATSRRDSPGYEQYF. The CDR3 bases are TGTGCCACCAGCAGAAGGGACAGCCCCGGCTACGAGCAGTACTTC. The V gene is TRBV15, the J gene TRBJ2-7; 7 bases fit TRBD1. This CDR3 region has 15 residues. Germline CDR1 reads LNHNV; CDR2 reads YYDKDF (reference sequence). V was clipped by 2 bases and J by 3 bases; unmatched bases: 7.

J is TRBJ2-5 and V is TRBV28; D gene unclear. The CDR3 totals 13 residues. CDR1 and CDR2 from the germline V gene are MDHEN and SYDVKM. Trimming pared 3 bases from V and 4 bases from J, leaving 9 bases between. CDR3 in amino acids: CASSFLVGETQYF. The CDR3 DNA sequence: TGTGCCAGCAGTTTCCTAGTGGGAGAGACCCAGTACTTC.

This chain connects TRBV7-2 to TRBJ2-1; the match to TRBD2 covers 10 bases. V shed 4 bases, J shed 6 bases, and the junction held 3 bases outside the gene matches. This CDR3 comprises 14 residues. CDR1 SGHTA and CDR2 FQGNSA come from the germline V gene. Here the CDR3 reads CASSSTSGINEQFF. In DNA, the CDR3 is TGTGCCAGCAGCTCCACTAGCGGGATCAATGAGCAGTTCTTC.

The chain couples TRBV5-6 to TRBJ2-7; 7 bases map to TRBD2. V was pared by 6 bases and J by 4 bases, with 13 bases of the junction left unmatched. The CDR3 covers 15 residues. CDR1 and CDR2 (germline): SGHDT, YYEEEE. As DNA, the CDR3 is TGTGCCAGCACCTCCGGAGCGGGAAGCGGGTACGAGCAGTACTTC. This gives the protein CASTSGAGSGYEQYF.

This clone turned up a few times. The rearrangement links TRBV7-3 to TRBJ2-5; D gene unclear. The germline V gene has CDR1 SGHTA and CDR2 FQGTGA. Trimming pared 4 bases from V and 2 bases from J, leaving 11 bases between. The CDR3 has 14 amino acids. The CDR3 nucleotides read TGTGCCAGCAGCTCTGGCCCGCTTCAAGAGACCCAGTACTTC. The encoded protein is CASSSGPLQETQYF.

The J gene is TRBJ1-2, the V gene TRBV19; possible D gene TRBD1, 5 bases. The CDR3 totals 12 residues. The V end was cut by 6 bases, the J end by 7 bases, with 12 bases between. Per germline, CDR1 LNHDA and CDR2 SQIVND (reference sequence). This CDR3 is CASRDGHSGYTF. The CDR3, as DNA: TGTGCCAGTAGGGACGGACACTCTGGCTACACCTTC.

The chain links TRBV27 to TRBJ2-3, with TRBD1 as a possible D gene (5 bases). V was trimmed by 1 base and J by 1 base, leaving 9 bases between them. Per the germline V gene, CDR1 is MNHEY and CDR2 is SMNVEV (reference sequence). The CDR3 loop spans 15 amino acids. In nucleotides, the CDR3 is TGTGCCAGCAGTTTATTGGAACAGGGCACAGATACGCAGTATTTT. Encoded protein: CASSLLEQGTDTQYF.

A few counts support this clone. The DNA of the CDR3 is TGCAGTGCCAGCGCCCCTACGGGCTACACCTTC. This gives the protein CSASAPTGYTF. The V and J genes are TRBV20-1 and TRBJ1-2; D remains ambiguous. V was shortened by 6 bases and J by 8 bases, with 13 bases between the two germline ends. This CDR3 has 11 amino acids. Looked up from germline, CDR1 is DFQATT and CDR2 is SNEGSKA (reference sequence).

The gene calls are TRBV6-1 and TRBJ1-3; 8 bases match TRBD1. CDR3 size: 16 residues. V was pared by 1 base and J by 2 bases, with 4 bases of the junction left unmatched. Germline V lookup: CDR1 MNHNS, CDR2 SASEGT. The CDR3: CASSEGMDRAGNTIYF. The DNA for the CDR3 is TGTGCCAGCAGTGAAGGGATGGACAGGGCTGGAAACACCATATATTTT.

Only one count was recorded for this clone. The chain links TRBV30 to TRBJ2-2, with D possibly TRBD2 on 5 matching bases. V dropped 5 bases and J dropped 2 bases, with 12 bases sitting between them. The CDR3 sequence is 14 residues long. Germline CDR1 and CDR2: GTSNPN and SVGIG (reference sequence). CDR3 residues: CAWPRTLNTGELFF. The CDR3, as DNA: TGTGCCTGGCCCCGGACTTTAAACACCGGGGAGCTGTTTTTT.

This chain links TRBV29-1 with TRBJ2-3; D perhaps matches TRBD1 (5 bases). Germline V lookup: CDR1 SQVTM, CDR2 ANQGSEA. The CDR3 runs to 14 residues. V lost 4 bases and J 0 bases, leaving 11 bases between the germline ends. The CDR3 loop is CSVAQGRSTDTQYF. The DNA of the CDR3 is TGCAGCGTTGCCCAGGGAAGAAGCACAGATACGCAGTATTTT.

In regard to this clone: An end of the junction differs from the germline gene, which may be a read error. This chain joins TRBV2 and TRBJ2-6; possible D gene TRBD2, 6 bases. The germline V gene has CDR1 SNHLY and CDR2 FYNNEI. The CDR3 contains 14 residues. In DNA form, the CDR3 reads TGTGCCAGCAGAGGGACTTATGGGGCCAACGGCCTGACTTTC. This translates into CASRGTYGANGLTF.

This rearrangement joins TRBV7-3 to TRBJ2-1; D unclear. The germline CDR1 and CDR2 sequences are SGHTA and FQGTGA. Trimming removed 7 bases from V and 10 bases from J, with 17 bases in between. The length of the CDR3 is 13 residues. For the CDR3, the DNA is TGTGCCAGCACCCAAATGGGCAGCCGGGAGCAGTTCTTC. Translation: CASTQMGSREQFF.

V gene TRBV7-2 combines with J gene TRBJ2-7; perhaps TRBD2 as D (6 bases). V shed 1 base and J shed 4 bases, with 14 bases lying between them. Looked up from germline, CDR1 is SGHTA and CDR2 is FQGNSA. The CDR3 contains 15 residues. The CDR3 DNA is TGTGCCAGCAGCTTAGAAGCACTAGCTTCGTACGAGCAGTACTTC. The encoded protein is CASSLEALASYEQYF.

This chain links TRBV2 with TRBJ1-1; 7 bases are shared with TRBD1. V lost 8 bases and J lost 5; bases outside the gene matches: 5. Looked up from germline, CDR1 is SNHLY and CDR2 is FYNNEI. The CDR3 loop spans 12 amino acids. The CDR3 DNA sequence: TGTGCCAGCCGAGGGGGCCTTACTGAAGCTTTCTTT. Amino acids: CASRGGLTEAFF. The variable domain in full, completed from reference TRBV2 and TRBJ1-1, reads EPEVTQTPSHQVTQMGQEVILRCVPISNHLYFYWYRQILGQKVEFLVSFYNNEISEKSEIFDDQFSVERPDGSNFTLKIRSTKLEDSAMYFCASRGGLTEAFFGQGTRLTVV.

The chain uses TRBV7-3 and TRBJ2-3; D may be TRBD2 (5 bases). The length of the CDR3 is 14 residues. V lost 4 bases, J lost 1 base, and 9 bases lay in between. Germline V gene sequence: CDR1 SGHTA, CDR2 FQGTGA. CDR3 coding DNA: TGTGCCAGCAGCTATGGAGCGGGCACAGATACGCAGTATTTT. This gives the protein CASSYGAGTDTQYF.

This clone showed up just once. The chain recombines TRBV6-5 with TRBJ2-7; D is unresolved. Germline-derived CDR1 and CDR2 are MNHEY and SVGAGI. The V end was cut by 5 bases, the J end by 13 bases, with 15 bases between. The CDR3 covers 11 residues. Written as DNA, the CDR3 is TGTGCCAGCAGTCAAGACGGTAGCAGATACTTC. As protein: CASSQDGSRYF.

The table lists this clone with a count of one. The J gene is TRBJ1-2, the V gene TRBV4-2; 9 bases match TRBD1. The junction had 11 bases not matched to a gene; V was cut back by 3 bases and J by 3 bases. The germline V gene has CDR1 LGHNA and CDR2 YNFKEQ. The CDR3 length is 17 residues. CDR3 loop: CASSHISTDRGYYGYTF. The CDR3 DNA reads TGTGCCAGCAGCCACATTTCCACGGACAGGGGATACTATGGCTACACCTTC.

This clone is a singleton in its sample. The chain carries TRBV6-1 and TRBJ2-7; D unresolved. This CDR3 spans 15 amino acids. Between the trimmed V and J ends, which lost 0 bases and 0 bases, there was a span of 9 bases. CDR1 is MNHNS and CDR2 is SASEGT in the germline V gene. Here the CDR3 DNA reads TGTGCCAGCAGTGAAGCTTGGCAGGCCTCCTACGAGCAGTACTTC. This codes for CASSEAWQASYEQYF.